This T cell receptor (beta chain) was documented in a study of blood T cell repertoires in COVID-19. Study overall: COVID-19 samples from acute and convalescent phases originated in the United States, Italy and Spain.

V lost 1 base and J lost 7; bases outside the gene matches: 7. Germline CDR1 SGHTS, CDR2 YDEGEE. The CDR3 extends over 14 amino acids. In the authors' workflow: Reference gene primer amplification gave nucleated cell count estimates. Some clones are missing from TCRdb's copy, which holds only in-frame ones; the method was immunoSEQ multiplex PCR. The D gene and trimming were derived from the DNA, and the V and J assignments and clone size from that table. This sample has about 110,000 clones, with over 60% found just once. The receptor's source is a man between 65 and 85 years old with acute or convalescent COVID-19. Sequenced material: peripheral blood. The chain carries TRBV5-8 and TRBJ2-7; 8 bases align to TRBD1. The CDR3, as DNA: TGTGCCAGCAGCTTGATCAGGGGGCCGGGGGAGCAGTACTTC. Translation: CASSLIRGPGEQYF. Full variable domain (missing parts from reference TRBV5-8 and TRBJ2-7): EAGVTQSPTHLIKTRGQQATLRCSPISGHTSVYWYQQALGLGLQFLLWYDEGEERNRGNFPPRFSGRQFPNYSSELNVNALELEDSALYLCASSLIRGPGEQYFGPGTRLTVT.